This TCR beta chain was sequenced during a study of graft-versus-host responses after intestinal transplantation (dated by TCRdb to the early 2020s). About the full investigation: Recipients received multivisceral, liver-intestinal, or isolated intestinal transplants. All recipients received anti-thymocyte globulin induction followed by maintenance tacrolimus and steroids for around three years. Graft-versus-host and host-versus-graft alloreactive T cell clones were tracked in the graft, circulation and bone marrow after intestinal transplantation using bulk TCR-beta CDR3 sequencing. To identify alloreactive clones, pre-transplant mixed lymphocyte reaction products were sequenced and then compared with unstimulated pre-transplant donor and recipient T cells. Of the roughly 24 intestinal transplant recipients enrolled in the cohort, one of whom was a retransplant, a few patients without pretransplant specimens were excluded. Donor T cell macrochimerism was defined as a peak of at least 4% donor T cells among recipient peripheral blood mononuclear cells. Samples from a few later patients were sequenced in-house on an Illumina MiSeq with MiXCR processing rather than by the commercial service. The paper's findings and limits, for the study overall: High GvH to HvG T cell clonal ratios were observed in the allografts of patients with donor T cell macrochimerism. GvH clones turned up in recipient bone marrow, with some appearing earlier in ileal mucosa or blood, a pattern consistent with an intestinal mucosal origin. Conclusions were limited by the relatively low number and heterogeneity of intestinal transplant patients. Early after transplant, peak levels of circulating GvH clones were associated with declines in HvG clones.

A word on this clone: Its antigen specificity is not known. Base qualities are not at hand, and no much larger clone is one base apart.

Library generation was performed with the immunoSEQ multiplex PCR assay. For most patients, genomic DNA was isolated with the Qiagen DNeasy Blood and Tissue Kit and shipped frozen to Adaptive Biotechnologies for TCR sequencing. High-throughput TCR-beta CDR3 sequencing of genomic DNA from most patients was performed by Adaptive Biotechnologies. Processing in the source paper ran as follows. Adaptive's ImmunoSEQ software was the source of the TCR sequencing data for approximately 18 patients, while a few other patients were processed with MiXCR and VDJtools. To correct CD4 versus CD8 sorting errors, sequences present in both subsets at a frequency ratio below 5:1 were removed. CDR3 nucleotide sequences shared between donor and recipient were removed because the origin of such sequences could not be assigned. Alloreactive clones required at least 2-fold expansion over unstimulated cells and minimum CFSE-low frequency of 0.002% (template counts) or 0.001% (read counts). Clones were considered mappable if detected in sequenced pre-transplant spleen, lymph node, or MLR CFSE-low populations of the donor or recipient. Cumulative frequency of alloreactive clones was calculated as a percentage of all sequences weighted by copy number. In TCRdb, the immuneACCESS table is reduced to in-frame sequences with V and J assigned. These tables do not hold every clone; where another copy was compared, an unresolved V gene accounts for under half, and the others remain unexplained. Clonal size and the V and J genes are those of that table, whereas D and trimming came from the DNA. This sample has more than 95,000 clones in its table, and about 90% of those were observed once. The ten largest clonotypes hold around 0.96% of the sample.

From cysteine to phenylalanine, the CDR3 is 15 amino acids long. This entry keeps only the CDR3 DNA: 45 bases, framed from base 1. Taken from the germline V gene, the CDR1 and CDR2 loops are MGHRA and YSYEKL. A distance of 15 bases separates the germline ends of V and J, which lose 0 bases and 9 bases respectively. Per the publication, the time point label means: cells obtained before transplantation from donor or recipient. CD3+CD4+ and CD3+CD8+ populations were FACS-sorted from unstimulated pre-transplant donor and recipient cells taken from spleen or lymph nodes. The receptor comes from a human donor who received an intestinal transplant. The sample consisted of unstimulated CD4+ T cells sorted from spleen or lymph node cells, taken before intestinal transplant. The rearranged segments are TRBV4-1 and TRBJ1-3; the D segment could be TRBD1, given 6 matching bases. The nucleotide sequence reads TGCGCCAGCAGCCAAGACCGGGGGCGGGGGGTCACCATATATTTT. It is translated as CASSQDRGRGVTIYF.